These T cell receptor beta chains were read from a single sample in a study of a mutant IDH1 vaccine in newly diagnosed glioma. Their antigens are not known. Repertoires were generated with immunoSEQ multiplex PCR, while TCRdb's copy carries only in-frame clones and drops some. The data hold tens of thousands of clones, with roughly 84% observed a single time. Sequenced material: PBMCs, taken from a glioma patient whose treatment included an IDH1 peptide vaccine. All receptors come from a man between 18 and 29 years old with glioma. Both conserved end residues are part of each CDR3. Fields, in order: CDR3 length, D gene, clone size, J gene, V gene, CDR3 DNA, CDR3 protein. D genes are given only for firm matches. Expanded clones get a size class; other rows say once, few or many, or leave the size out.

>12|-|few|TRBJ1-1|TRBV25-1
TGTGCCACTTCGGACAGAAACACTGAAGCTTTCTTT
CATSDRNTEAFF
>12|-|-|TRBJ2-7|TRBV7-2
TGTGCCAGCAGCTTTAGGGTTACCGAGCAGTACTTC
CASSFRVTEQYF
>16|-|-|TRBJ2-1|TRBV5-1
TGCGCCAGCAGCTTGGGGGCAGGGCCCTCCTACAATGAGCAGTTCTTC
CASSLGAGPSYNEQFF
>17|-|-|TRBJ1-6|TRBV7-2
TGTGCCAGCAGCCCGTCGTTTGGTGCCTTAAATGATTCACCCCTCCACTTT
CASSPSFGALNDSPLHF
>14|-|-|TRBJ1-2|TRBV7-9
TGTGCCAGCAGCTTCTTGGGGGCCAGCTATGGCTACACCTTC
CASSFLGASYGYTF
>14|-|-|TRBJ2-2|TRBV27
TGTGCCAGCAGAGGTGGGCCGAACACCGGGGAGCTGTTTTTT
CASRGGPNTGELFF
>15|-|-|TRBJ1-1|TRBV6-4
TGTGCCAGCAGGCTAACACCCGCGACAGATTCGGAAGCTTTCTTT
CASRLTPATDSEAFF
>16|-|-|TRBJ2-3|TRBV4-2
TGTGCCAGCAGCCAAAGGGGGGGCGATAGCACAGATACGCAGTATTTT
CASSQRGGDSTDTQYF
>17|TRBD2|-|TRBJ2-2|TRBV6-4
TGTGCCAGCAGTGACTCACGGCGGGGGTTAACCACCGGGGAGCTGTTTTTT
CASSDSRRGLTTGELFF
>15|-|-|TRBJ1-2|TRBV15
TGTGCCACCAGCAGAGATTATGTACAGCTATATGGCTACACCTTC
CATSRDYVQLYGYTF
>12|TRBD2|-|TRBJ2-7|TRBV5-4
TGTGCCAGCGGGGGGGACGGCTACGAGCAGTACTTC
CASGGDGYEQYF
>16|-|-|TRBJ1-3|TRBV28
TGTGCCAGCAGTACCCCCGGCTTAGGGGAAGGAAACACCATATATTTT
CASSTPGLGEGNTIYF
>15|-|-|TRBJ1-5|TRBV19
TGTGCCAGTAGTCCTCGAGCAGGGGGCAATCAGCCCCAGCATTTT
CASSPRAGGNQPQHF
>12|-|once|TRBJ1-2|TRBV7-9
TGTGCCAGCAACCCGCCGGGGGGTGTCTACACCTTC
CASNPPGGVYTF
>15|-|few|TRBJ2-7|TRBV4-2
TGTGCCAGCAGCCGAATTGGTGGCTCCCGAGGCGAGCAGTACTTC
CASSRIGGSRGEQYF
>16|TRBD2|-|TRBJ2-7|TRBV5-4
TGTGCCAGCAGCTGGGGGGGACTAGCGGGAGCCAACGAGCAGTACTTC
CASSWGGLAGANEQYF
>15|-|-|TRBJ2-5|TRBV6-1
TGTGCCAGCAGTGAAGGGGGGGCGCGATCAGAGACCCAGTACTTC
CASSEGGARSETQYF
>14|-|-|TRBJ2-7|TRBV6-5
TGTGCCAGCAGTTTAAGCGGGTCCTCCTACGAGCAGTACTTC
CASSLSGSSYEQYF
>16|TRBD2|-|TRBJ2-3|TRBV10-3
TGTGCCATCAGTGAGTCGACTAGCGGGAGTATAGATACGCAGTATTTT
CAISESTSGSIDTQYF
>12|-|-|TRBJ2-3|TRBV18
TGTGCCAGCTCACAGGGGACAGATACGCAGTATTTT
CASSQGTDTQYF
>13|-|-|TRBJ2-7|TRBV11-2
TGTGCCAGCAGCTTCGGACCCGGCTACGAGCAGTACTTC
CASSFGPGYEQYF
>15|-|-|TRBJ2-5|TRBV7-3
TGTGCCAGCAGCCGGTTTGGGGGGTACCAAGAGACCCAGTACTTC
CASSRFGGYQETQYF
>12|-|once|TRBJ1-2|TRBV30
TGTGCCTGGAGCGAGACGGGCTATGGCTACACCTTC
CAWSETGYGYTF
>15|-|-|TRBJ1-4|TRBV18
TGTGCCAGCTCATTATCCAGGGGACCTAATGAAAAACTGTTTTTT
CASSLSRGPNEKLFF
>13|-|-|TRBJ2-7|TRBV2
TGTGCCAGCAGACTGGAGCTGGTCTACGAGCAGTACTTC
CASRLELVYEQYF
>14|-|-|TRBJ1-2|TRBV5-6
TGTGCCAGCAGGCCGGAGGAAAGGGTCGTTGGCTACACCTTC
CASRPEERVVGYTF
>17|-|few|TRBJ1-2|TRBV10-3
TGTGCCATCAGGGACGAACTCTCAGTTCCCCCTAACTATGGCTACACCTTC
CAIRDELSVPPNYGYTF
>13|-|-|TRBJ1-2|TRBV27
TGTGCCAGCAGTTTGGGGAGCCTGAGTGGCTACACCTTC
CASSLGSLSGYTF
>16|-|-|TRBJ2-1|TRBV4-1
TGCGCCAGCAGCCAAGAGTCAGGATATTTATACAATGAGCAGTTCTTC
CASSQESGYLYNEQFF
>13|-|few|TRBJ1-1|TRBV29-1
TGCAGCGTTGAGCGTCAAGCGAACACTGAAGCTTTCTTT
CSVERQANTEAFF
>14|-|-|TRBJ1-6|TRBV15
TGTGCCACCAGCAGAGATCAAGCTGGATCACCCCTCCACTTT
CATSRDQAGSPLHF
>15|-|-|TRBJ1-5|TRBV9
TGTGCCAGCAGCGTAGGGGGACTTAGGAATCAGCCCCAGCATTTT
CASSVGGLRNQPQHF
>13|-|-|TRBJ1-1|TRBV6-4
TGTGCCAGCAGTGACTCGCAGAACACTGAAGCTTTCTTT
CASSDSQNTEAFF
>16|-|-|TRBJ2-7|TRBV6-6
TGTGCCAGCAGTTATCCCGTAGGGGATGGGTCCTACGAGCAGTACTTC
CASSYPVGDGSYEQYF
>17|TRBD1|-|TRBJ1-1|TRBV7-9
TGTGCCAGCAGCCCATTCCGAGGGAGGGGGCTTCTCACTGAAGCTTTCTTT
CASSPFRGRGLLTEAFF
>16|-|-|TRBJ2-2|TRBV19
TGTGCCAGTAGTCCTCTCGCAGGAATGGACACCGGGGAGCTGTTTTTT
CASSPLAGMDTGELFF
>13|-|few|TRBJ1-5|TRBV19
TGTGCCACCGCCCTCTCTGGCAATCAGCCCCAGCATTTT
CATALSGNQPQHF
>15|-|-|TRBJ1-3|TRBV4-3
TGCGCCAGCAGCCAAGATAGGGGACTCGGAAACACCATATATTTT
CASSQDRGLGNTIYF
>14|TRBD1|once|TRBJ1-2|TRBV6-9
TGTGCCAGCAGTTATGTCAGGGGGTACGAGGACTACACCTTC
CASSYVRGYEDYTF
>13|-|medium-sized|TRBJ2-7|TRBV4-3
TGCGCCAGCAGCCAAGAGCGGGGCTACGAGCAGTACTTC
CASSQERGYEQYF
>17|-|once|TRBJ2-1|TRBV15
TGTGCCACCAGCAGATCGCGGTTCGGAGGATCCTTAGGGGAGCAGTTCTTC
CATSRSRFGGSLGEQFF
>18|TRBD2|-|TRBJ2-1|TRBV19
TGTGCCAGTAGTATAACTTTGGGACTAGCTTTCGAGAAAAGGAAGCAGTTCTTC
CASSITLGLAFEKRKQFF
>16|TRBD2|-|TRBJ2-1|TRBV5-1
TGCGCCAGCAGCCACCAAGCGGGGGGGAGGTACAATGAGCAGTTCTTC
CASSHQAGGRYNEQFF
>13|-|-|TRBJ1-2|TRBV4-3
TGCGCCAGCAGCCAAGAGGTGTCCTATGGCTACACCTTC
CASSQEVSYGYTF
>13|-|few|TRBJ1-1|TRBV27
TGTGCCAGCAGTTTACTCAGGAACACTGAAGCTTTCTTT
CASSLLRNTEAFF
>15|TRBD1|once|TRBJ2-1|TRBV11-1
TGTGCCAGCAGCCTCGGGACAGGGTCCTACAATGAGCAGTTCTTC
CASSLGTGSYNEQFF